This TCR beta chain was captured by sequencing in a study of technical replicates of blood from several donors. Here immunoSEQ multiplex PCR was the method, and the copy in TCRdb shows in-frame clones only, minus some. The sample includes some 74,000 clones, 95% to 98% seen only once; the top ten take 0.25% to 0.3%. V was cut by 0 bases and J by 5 bases, with 15 bases left in between. The CDR3 covers 16 residues. Germline values: CDR1 MDHEN, CDR2 SYDVKM. This clonotype was sampled from a human donor in good health. The source material was T cells isolated from PBMCs. J is TRBJ2-3 and V is TRBV28, with D possibly matching TRBD2 (6 bases). CDR3 bases: TGTGCCAGCAGTTTATGGGCGGGGTCTTATGGAGATACGCAGTATTTT. As protein: CASSLWAGSYGDTQYF.